These 27 T cell receptor beta chains came from one sample sequenced in a study of radiotherapy plus CTLA-4 blockade in lung cancer. Clones were sequenced by immunoSEQ multiplex PCR, and TCRdb holds only the in-frame ones, with some missing. The sample has 85,000 to 90,000 clones, more than 75% seen once. This specimen consisted of peripheral blood, obtained from a patient treated with radiotherapy plus ipilimumab. These receptors originate from a human donor with non-small cell lung cancer that progressed on radiotherapy plus ipilimumab.

The rearrangement links TRBV6-5 to TRBJ1-3; no clear D gene. V was trimmed by 0 bases and J by 0 bases, leaving 6 bases between them. CDR3 length equals 15 residues. CDR1 is MNHEY and CDR2 is SVGAGI in the germline V gene. In DNA form, the CDR3 reads TGTGCCAGCAGTTACTCGGTATACTCTGGAAACACCATATATTTT. Translation gives CASSYSVYSGNTIYF.

This clone was recorded only once. The V and J genes are TRBV7-2 and TRBJ2-3; 7 bases fit TRBD1. The germline CDR1 and CDR2 sequences are SGHTA and FQGNSA. The ends lost 5 bases at V and 6 bases at J; junction bases unmatched: 5. The CDR3 is 13 amino acids. The CDR3 spells CASSAQGWDTQYF. In nucleotides, the CDR3 is TGTGCCAGCAGCGCACAGGGGTGGGATACGCAGTATTTT.

This chain joins TRBV11-2 and TRBJ2-1; D is uncertain. CDR3 length: 10 amino acids. The ends were cut back, 5 bases at V and 5 bases at J, with 1 base in the middle. Germline values: CDR1 SGHAT, CDR2 FQNNGV. As DNA, the CDR3 is TGTGCCAGCAGCCACAATGAGCAGTTCTTC. Translated: CASSHNEQFF.

Concerning this clone itself: One end of the junction varies from germline; a read error may be responsible. This chain uses TRBV7-7 with TRBJ2-5; 15 bases agree with TRBD2. Germline-derived CDR1 and CDR2 are SSHAT and FNYEAQ (reference sequence). The CDR3 covers 18 residues. Here the CDR3 DNA reads TGTGCTAGCAGCTTAGGGGGACTAGCGGGAGGTTTACAAGAGACCCAGTACTTC. This translates into CASSLGGLAGGLQETQYF.

The genes are TRBV13 and TRBJ1-6, with unresolved D. CDR1 and CDR2 from the germline V gene are PRHDT and FYEKMQ (reference sequence). Between the trimmed V and J ends, which lost 5 bases and 3 bases, there was a span of 11 bases. The CDR3 length is 15 residues. The CDR3 spells CASSTQTVYNSPLHF. CDR3 nucleotides: TGTGCCAGCAGCACTCAGACGGTCTATAATTCACCCCTCCACTTT. Full variable domain (rest looked up from reference TRBV13 and TRBJ1-6): AAGVIQSPRHLIKEKRETATLKCYPIPRHDTVYWYQQGPGQDPQFLISFYEKMQSDKGSIPDRFSAQQFSDYHSELNMSSLELGDSALYFCASSTQTVYNSPLHFGNGTRLTVT.

The chain combines TRBV30 with TRBJ1-2, with D perhaps TRBD1 (5 bases). The germline CDR1 and CDR2 sequences are GTSNPN and SVGIG (reference sequence). V lost 0 bases and J 4 bases, leaving 21 bases between the germline ends. CDR3 length equals 17 residues. CDR3 residues: CAWSVRPATEGFYGYTF. CDR3 nucleotide sequence: TGTGCCTGGAGTGTACGCCCCGCGACAGAGGGCTTCTATGGCTACACCTTC. The complete variable domain, with remaining parts taken from reference TRBV30 and TRBJ1-2, reads SQTIHQWPATLVQPVGSPLSLECTVEGTSNPNLYWYRQAAGRGLQLLFYSVGIGQISSEVPQNLSASRPQDRQFILSSKKLLLSDSGFYLCAWSVRPATEGFYGYTFGSGTRLTVV.

This clone showed up just once. V and J are TRBV7-3 and TRBJ1-1, with D hard to call. Trimming left V 1 base short and J 1 base short, with 4 bases between. This CDR3 is 13 amino acids long. Germline lookup yields CDR1 SGHTA and CDR2 FQGTGA. The CDR3 spells CASSLSGNTEAFF. The CDR3 bases are TGTGCCAGCAGCTTAAGCGGGAACACTGAAGCTTTCTTT.

The chain combines TRBV5-6 with TRBJ2-7; 8 bases are a match to TRBD1. CDR1 is SGHDT, CDR2 YYEEEE, per germline. Losses at the gene ends were 0 bases for V and 3 bases for J; bases not matched to a gene: 2. The length of the CDR3 is 14 residues. The DNA of the CDR3 is TGTGCCAGCAGCTTGGGGACAGGGATCTACGAGCAGTACTTC. It specifies CASSLGTGIYEQYF.

This clone was counted between two and nine times. This CDR3 is CASSQVRLPVGNTIYF. The CDR3 DNA sequence: TGCGCCAGCAGCCAAGTACGTCTACCAGTGGGAAACACCATATATTTT. This chain links TRBV4-1 with TRBJ1-3, with D uncertain. V lost 1 base and J lost 4, with 14 bases in between. Per the germline V gene, CDR1 is MGHRA and CDR2 is YSYEKL. The CDR3 extends over 16 amino acids.

The chain is built from TRBV27 and TRBJ2-7; 12 nucleotides line up with TRBD2. With V trimmed by 3 bases and J by 0 bases, 6 bases remained unmatched. This CDR3 contains 17 residues. Germline V lookup: CDR1 MNHEY, CDR2 SMNVEV (reference sequence). The CDR3 protein is CASSFHRLAGVSYEQYF. In DNA form, the CDR3 reads TGTGCCAGCAGTTTCCACAGACTAGCGGGGGTCTCCTACGAGCAGTACTTC.

The chain recombines TRBV7-2 with TRBJ1-4, with D possibly being TRBD1 (5 bases). Germline V lookup: CDR1 SGHTA, CDR2 FQGNSA. The CDR3 spans 16 residues. Trimming removed 4 bases from V and 7 bases from J, with 19 bases in between. The CDR3 reads CASSYSGGQGGEKLFF. As DNA, the CDR3 is TGTGCCAGCAGCTATAGTGGCGGGCAGGGCGGTGAAAAACTGTTTTTT.

This sequence joins TRBV7-6 and TRBJ2-6; no clear D gene. The V end was cut by 1 base, the J end by 7 bases, with 5 bases between. The germline CDR1 and CDR2 sequences are SGHVS and FNYEAQ. This CDR3 is 13 amino acids long. The CDR3 DNA follows: TGTGCCAGCAGCTTAGAGAATGCCAACGTCCTGACTTTC. Translating gives CASSLENANVLTF.

The V and J genes are TRBV30 and TRBJ1-1, with 7 nucleotides matching TRBD1. The CDR3 is 16 amino acids. The J segment lost 3 bases and the V segment lost 3 bases, leaving 13 bases of the junction unmatched. CDR1 and CDR2 (germline): GTSNPN, SVGIG (reference sequence). The CDR3, as DNA: TGTGCCTGGAGCGATCAGGGGGGGAGAATGCACACTGAAGCTTTCTTT. It encodes CAWSDQGGRMHTEAFF. Complete variable domain (other parts from reference TRBV30 and TRBJ1-1): SQTIHQWPATLVQPVGSPLSLECTVEGTSNPNLYWYRQAAGRGLQLLFYSVGIGQISSEVPQNLSASRPQDRQFILSSKKLLLSDSGFYLCAWSDQGGRMHTEAFFGQGTRLTVV.

The CDR3 spells CASSPAGANYGYTF. The CDR3 DNA follows: TGTGCCAGCAGCCCCGCAGGGGCGAACTATGGCTACACCTTC. The chain uses TRBV6-6 and TRBJ1-2; possibly TRBD1 for D (6 bases). Germline V gene data show CDR1 as MNHNY and CDR2 as SVGAGI (reference sequence). Trimming removed 6 bases at V and 2 bases at J, with 13 bases between. The CDR3 consists of 14 residues.

This chain connects TRBV30 to TRBJ1-1; D call uncertain. Between the trimmed V and J ends, which lost 2 bases and 0 bases, there was a span of 4 bases. The germline gives CDR1 GTSNPN, CDR2 SVGIG (reference sequence). The CDR3 length is 12 residues. The CDR3 protein is CAWSKMNTEAFF. The CDR3 bases are TGTGCCTGGAGTAAAATGAACACTGAAGCTTTCTTT.

The rearrangement uses TRBV6-1 and TRBJ1-1; possible D gene TRBD1, 5 bases. V dropped 6 bases and J dropped 5 bases, with 16 bases sitting between them. The CDR3 consists of 14 residues. Germline values: CDR1 MNHNS, CDR2 SASEGT. The CDR3 coding sequence is TGTGCCAGCAGCACTCACTCTGGGGGAACTGAAGCTTTCTTT. It yields the protein CASSTHSGGTEAFF.

CDR3 residues: CASSQDKAGTTEAFF. The DNA for the CDR3 is TGCGCCAGCAGCCAAGATAAGGCAGGGACTACAGAAGCTTTCTTT. The rearrangement joins TRBV4-3 to TRBJ1-1, with TRBD1 as a possible D gene (5 bases). The CDR3 is 15 amino acids. With 0 bases removed from V and 8 bases from J, the gap between germline ends came to 16 bases. The germline CDR1 and CDR2 sequences are LGHNA and YSLEER.

The count of this clone is one. The CDR3 DNA follows: TGCGCTAGTAAATGGACTCACAGACCTAATGAGCAGTTCTTC. This gives the protein CASKWTHRPNEQFF. The V and J genes are TRBV5-1 and TRBJ2-1, with D tentatively TRBD2 (5 bases). Germline V gives CDR1 SGHRS, CDR2 YFSETQ. The CDR3 contains 14 residues.

This clone has just one count. V usage is TRBV27 and J usage is TRBJ1-2; the D is unclear. The germline V and J ends were trimmed by 4 bases and 4 bases, with 10 bases remaining between them. Per the germline V gene, CDR1 is MNHEY and CDR2 is SMNVEV (reference sequence). The CDR3 spans 13 residues. The CDR3 region has the DNA TGTGCCAGCAGTTCCGGACCCATCTATGGCTACACCTTC. Translation: CASSSGPIYGYTF.

The rearrangement joins TRBV2 to TRBJ2-1; D may be TRBD1 (7 bases). V dropped 7 bases and J dropped 9 bases, with 22 bases sitting between them. The CDR3 spans 15 residues. Germline values: CDR1 SNHLY, CDR2 FYNNEI. CDR3 amino acids: CASTRWQGGRGEQFF. DNA for the CDR3: TGTGCCAGCACCCGGTGGCAGGGGGGTCGAGGTGAGCAGTTCTTC.

This sequence joins TRBV4-3 and TRBJ2-2; D remains ambiguous. Germline values: CDR1 LGHNA, CDR2 YSLEER. The CDR3 spans 16 residues. V dropped 1 base and J dropped 4 bases, with 13 bases sitting between them. CDR3 amino acids: CASSQVGLGSTGELFF. CDR3 bases: TGCGCCAGCAGCCAAGTAGGTCTAGGTTCCACCGGGGAGCTGTTTTTT.

V usage is TRBV6-4 and J usage is TRBJ2-3; the D is unclear. Germline lookup yields CDR1 MRHNA and CDR2 SNTAGT. CDR3 length: 14 residues. V was shortened by 2 bases and J by 4 bases, with 10 bases between the two germline ends. The CDR3 region has the DNA TGTGCCAGCAGTGACGCCGGGCCCGCAGATACGCAGTATTTT. Its translation: CASSDAGPADTQYF.

The chain combines TRBV9 with TRBJ2-2, with 9 bases aligning to TRBD1. Germline lookup yields CDR1 SGDLS and CDR2 YYNGEE. The J segment lost 5 bases and the V segment lost 4 bases, leaving 9 bases of the junction unmatched. This CDR3 comprises 16 residues. CDR3 residues: CASSSAGDRVTGELFF. In DNA form, the CDR3 reads TGTGCCAGCAGCTCGGCGGGGGACAGGGTAACCGGGGAGCTGTTTTTT.

This clone was observed a handful of times. The chain links TRBV27 to TRBJ2-7; D unclear. The CDR3 sequence is 13 residues long. Germline V gene lookup returns CDR1 MNHEY and CDR2 SMNVEV (reference sequence). Trimming left V 2 bases short and J 2 bases short, with 7 bases between. Written as DNA, the CDR3 is TGTGCCAGCAGTTTAGCGAGAGCCTACGAGCAGTACTTC. Protein sequence: CASSLARAYEQYF.

The rearrangement joins TRBV6-1 to TRBJ1-4; no clear D. With 2 bases removed from V and 4 bases from J, the gap between germline ends came to 11 bases. Germline V gene data show CDR1 as MNHNS and CDR2 as SASEGT. The CDR3 consists of 15 residues. The CDR3 region is CASSERQGLNEKLFF. DNA of the CDR3: TGTGCCAGCAGTGAACGGCAAGGGCTTAATGAAAAACTGTTTTTT.

J is TRBJ1-2 and V is TRBV29-1; a weak D match, TRBD1 (5 bases). The CDR3 sequence is 12 residues long. Germline V CDR1 and CDR2: SQVTM, ANQGSEA. Trimming took off 4 bases at V and 7 bases at J, with 13 bases between the two ends. The chain's CDR3 is CSVGGIRAGYTF. CDR3 nucleotide sequence: TGCAGCGTTGGAGGTATCAGGGCTGGCTACACCTTC. Full variable domain (outside the CDR3, taken from reference TRBV29-1 and TRBJ1-2): SAVISQKPSRDICQRGTSLTIQCQVDSQVTMMFWYRQQPGQSLTLIATANQGSEATYESGFVIDKFPISRPNLTFSTLTVSNMSPEDSSIYLCSVGGIRAGYTFGSGTRLTVV.

This clone was observed a handful of times. The chain has TRBV19 and TRBJ1-3, with D maybe TRBD1 (5 bases). Germline V gene sequence: CDR1 LNHDA, CDR2 SQIVND (reference sequence). The V end was cut by 4 bases, the J end by 4 bases, with 11 bases between. This CDR3 spans 14 amino acids. CDR3 sequence: CASSRGTDGNTIYF. CDR3 DNA: TGTGCCAGTAGTAGGGGGACTGACGGAAACACCATATATTTT.